This TCR beta chain derives from a study of lymphopenia after photon versus proton radiotherapy. Study results and caveats: In patients who died, overall survival fell as post-nadir TCR diversity dropped more. Post-nadir diversity loss with photons came from oligoclonal expansion, particularly CD8+ Temra cells. Photon-treated patients lost naive T cells and TCR diversity; proton-treated stayed stable.

Comment on this clone: As yet, its antigen is unknown.

Repertoires were generated with immunoSEQ multiplex PCR, while TCRdb's copy carries only in-frame clones and drops some. The table lists 20,000 to 25,000 clones, 75% to 90% of them singletons, with approximately 19% in the top ten. Germline V gives CDR1 MNHNS, CDR2 SASEGT. V was clipped by 5 bases and J by 2 bases; unmatched bases: 2. This CDR3 has 14 amino acids. The source was peripheral blood, collected from a patient treated with photon-based radiotherapy. This chain connects TRBV6-1 to TRBJ2-7, with TRBD2 matching over 11 bases. The receptor comes from a man aged 55 to 70 with pancreatic cancer. Here the CDR3 DNA reads TGTGCCAGCAGTCCTAGCGGGGGGACCTACGAGCAGTACTTC. Translating gives CASSPSGGTYEQYF.